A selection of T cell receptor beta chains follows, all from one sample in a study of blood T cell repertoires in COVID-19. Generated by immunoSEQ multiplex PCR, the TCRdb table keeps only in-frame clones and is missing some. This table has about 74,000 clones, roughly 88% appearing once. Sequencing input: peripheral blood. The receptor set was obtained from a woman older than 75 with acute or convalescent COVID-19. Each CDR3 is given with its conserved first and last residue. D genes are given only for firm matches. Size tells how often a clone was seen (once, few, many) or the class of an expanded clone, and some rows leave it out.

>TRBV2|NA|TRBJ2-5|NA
TGTGCCAGCAGTGGAAGGGGAATTTGGGGACAACTCCAAGAGACCCAGTACTTC
CASSGRGIWGQLQETQYF
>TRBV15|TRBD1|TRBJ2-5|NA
TGTGCCACCAGCAGAGATCAACAGGGGCGGGAGACCCAGTACTTC
CATSRDQQGRETQYF
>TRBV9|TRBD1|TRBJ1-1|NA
TGTGCCAGCAGCGCGACAGGGCAGGTCACTGAAGCTTTCTTT
CASSATGQVTEAFF
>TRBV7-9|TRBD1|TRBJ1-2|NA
TGTGCCAGCAGCATCGAACAGGGGGACTATGGCTACACCTTC
CASSIEQGDYGYTF
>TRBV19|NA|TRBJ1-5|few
TGTGCCAGTAGATATGGGGGGAATCAGCCCCAGCATTTT
CASRYGGNQPQHF
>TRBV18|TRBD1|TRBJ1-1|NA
TGTGCCAGCGGACAGGGGTCCACTGAAGCTTTCTTT
CASGQGSTEAFF
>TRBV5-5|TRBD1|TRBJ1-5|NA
TGTGCCAGCAGCTTTACAGGGGATCCCAATCAGCCCCAGCATTTT
CASSFTGDPNQPQHF
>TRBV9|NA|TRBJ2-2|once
TGTGCCAGCAGCGTGGTAAGGGAGAGGTCCGGGGAGCTGTTTTTT
CASSVVRERSGELFF
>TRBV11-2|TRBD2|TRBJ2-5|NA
TGTGCCAGCAGCCGTGGACTAGGTGAGACCCAGTACTTC
CASSRGLGETQYF
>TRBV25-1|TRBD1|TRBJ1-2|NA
TGTGCCAGCAAGGGACAGCCTTCTGGCTACACCTTC
CASKGQPSGYTF
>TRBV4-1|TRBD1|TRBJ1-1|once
TGCGCCAGCAGCCAGGGACAGGTGAACACTGAAGCTTTCTTT
CASSQGQVNTEAFF
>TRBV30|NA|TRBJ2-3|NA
TGTGCCTGGAGTGCGCGCCGCAGGGCGGACGATACGCAGTATTTT
CAWSARRRADDTQYF
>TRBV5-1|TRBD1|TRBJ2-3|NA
TGCGCCAGCACCGACAGGGGGGTTGCAGATACGCAGTATTTT
CASTDRGVADTQYF
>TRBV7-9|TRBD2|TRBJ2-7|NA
TGTGCCAGCAGCGGGTTACTAGCGGCAAACTCCTACGAGCAGTACTTC
CASSGLLAANSYEQYF
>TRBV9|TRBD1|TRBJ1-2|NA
TGTGCCAGCAGCTCCACGGGACAGGGGGATGGCTACACCTTC
CASSSTGQGDGYTF
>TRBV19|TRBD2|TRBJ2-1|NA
TGTGCCAGTACCCACCCACTAGCGGGGGGAAATGAGCAGTTCTTC
CASTHPLAGGNEQFF
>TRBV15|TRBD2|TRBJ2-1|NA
TGTGCCACCAGCAGAGTGGGGGGACTAGCGGGTTTTGAGCAGTTCTTC
CATSRVGGLAGFEQFF
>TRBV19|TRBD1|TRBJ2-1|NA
TGTGCCAGTAGTGGCCGGGACAGCCCAACCGGGGAGCAGTTCTTC
CASSGRDSPTGEQFF
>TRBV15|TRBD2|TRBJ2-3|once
TGTGCCACCAGCAGGGTAGCGGGGGTGACAGATACGCAGTATTTT
CATSRVAGVTDTQYF
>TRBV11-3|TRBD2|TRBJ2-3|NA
TGTGCCAGCAGCGACCGGTGGGGGGGGTCTGCAGATACGCAGTATTTT
CASSDRWGGSADTQYF
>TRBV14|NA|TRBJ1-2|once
TGTGCCAGCAGCCAAGTGGCGGGAGCTAACTATGGCTACACCTTC
CASSQVAGANYGYTF
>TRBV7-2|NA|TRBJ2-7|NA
TGTGCCAGCACCTTGGCGTGGCAGGGCCCCTACGAGCAGTACTTC
CASTLAWQGPYEQYF
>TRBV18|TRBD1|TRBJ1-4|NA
TGTGCCAGCTCACCCCCGGGGACAGGGCGTGAAAAACTGTTTTTT
CASSPPGTGREKLFF
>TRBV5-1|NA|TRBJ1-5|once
TGCGCCAGCAGCTTGGAGTGGGGCGGCAATCAGCCCCAGCATTTT
CASSLEWGGNQPQHF
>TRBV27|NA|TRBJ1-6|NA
TGTGCCAGCAGTTTAACAGGCCTGAATTCACCCCTCCACTTT
CASSLTGLNSPLHF
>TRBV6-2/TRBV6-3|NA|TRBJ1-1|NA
TGTGCCAGCAGTTACGGGAGGTGGAACACTGAAGCTTTCTTT
CASSYGRWNTEAFF
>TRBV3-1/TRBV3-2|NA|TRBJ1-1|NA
TGTGCCAGCAGCGAGATAACCCCAGGGAAAGCTTTCTTT
CASSEITPGKAFF
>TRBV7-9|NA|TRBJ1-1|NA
TGTGCCAGCAGCTTCCTCCCGAACACTGAAGCTTTCTTT
CASSFLPNTEAFF
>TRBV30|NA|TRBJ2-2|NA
TGTGCCTGGAGTGTGGCAGGGGTGTTTTCCGGGGAGCTGTTTTTT
CAWSVAGVFSGELFF
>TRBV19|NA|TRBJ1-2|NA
TGTGCCAGTAGTAATACAGGGACTGGCTACACCTTC
CASSNTGTGYTF
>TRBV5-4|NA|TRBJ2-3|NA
TGTGCCAGCAGCTTGGGAAAGAGTGCGACAGATACGCAGTATTTT
CASSLGKSATDTQYF
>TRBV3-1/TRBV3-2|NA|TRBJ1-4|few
TGTGCCAGCAGCTCCCGGACAGTTATGGAAAAACTGTTTTTT
CASSSRTVMEKLFF
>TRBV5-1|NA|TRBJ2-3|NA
TGCGCCAGCAGCTTGATCCCAACAGATACGCAGTATTTT
CASSLIPTDTQYF
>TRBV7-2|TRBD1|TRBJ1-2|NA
TGTGCCAGCAGCCCCCACCAGACAGGGGGTGGCTACACCTTC
CASSPHQTGGGYTF
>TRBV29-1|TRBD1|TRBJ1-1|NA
TGCAGCGTTTCATCCGGGACAGGGTTTTACACTGAAGCTTTCTTT
CSVSSGTGFYTEAFF
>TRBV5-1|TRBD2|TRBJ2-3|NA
TGCGCCAGCAGCCAAGAGCGGGGGGGCCGGGGCACAGATACGCAGTATTTT
CASSQERGGRGTDTQYF
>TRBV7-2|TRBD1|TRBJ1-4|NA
TGTGCCAGCAGCTTAGACGGGACAGCATTTAATGAAAAACTGTTTTTT
CASSLDGTAFNEKLFF
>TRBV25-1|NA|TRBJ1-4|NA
TGTGCCAGCAGTGAATGGGGTCAGGGTTTGAATGAAAAACTGTTTTTT
CASSEWGQGLNEKLFF
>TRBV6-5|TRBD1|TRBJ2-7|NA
TGTGCCAGCAGTTTAACCCCCGGGACAGGGGAGGAGCAGTACTTC
CASSLTPGTGEEQYF
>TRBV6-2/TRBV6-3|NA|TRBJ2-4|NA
TGTGCCAGCAGTTACTCGCGGGCGCGGGAAAACATTCAGTACTTC
CASSYSRARENIQYF
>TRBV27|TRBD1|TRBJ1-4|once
TGTGCCAGCAGTCCGACAGGGGGTGAAAAACTGTTTTTT
CASSPTGGEKLFF
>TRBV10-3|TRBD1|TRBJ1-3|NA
TGTGCCATCAGAGGAGGGACAGGGGGCTCTGGAAACACCATATATTTT
CAIRGGTGGSGNTIYF
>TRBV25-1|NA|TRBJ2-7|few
TGTGCCAGCAGTGGCCTTGGGCAGGGTACCTACGAGCAGTACTTC
CASSGLGQGTYEQYF